This TCR beta chain was sequenced for a study of cytomegalovirus exposure and HLA in healthy donors listed by TCRdb under 2017. Study-wide context: An earlier analysis of some 500 of the donors reported 276 Gb of sequence data and more than 90 million unique TCR beta sequences from about 179 million T cells. To decide whether each TCR beta V gene segment behaved as functional or pseudogenic, an earlier analysis of approximately 620 of the donors relied on high-throughput TCR beta sequencing. Using immunosequencing, the study profiled T cell repertoires from fewer than 850 subjects and related those repertoires to cytomegalovirus serostatus. The study aimed to test whether cataloging public T cell receptors could reveal signatures of past pathogen exposure. The number of typed donors differed by locus: 629-630 for A, B, C, DRB1 and DQB1; 500 to 550 for DQA1; 606 for DPA1; and around 490 for DPB1. High-throughput TCR immunosequencing, statistical association of individual TCRs with disease status, and machine learning were combined to predict cytomegalovirus infection status. Four to six DR-DQ haplotypes were handled as single units for association and clustering, since linkage in the cohort was strong. Roughly 300 gigabases of sequencing data and roughly 80 million unique TCR sequences made up an early release that covered some 640 HLA-typed donors. Genome-wide SNP genotypes for about 60% of the roughly 670 donors were used in a later genetic analysis, which treated that subset as a discovery cohort. HLA typing included class I and class II loci at four-digit resolution. Alongside the repertoire data, information on donor age, sex, ethnicity and CMV serostatus was compiled. In addition to the first cohort of several hundred subjects, a separate validation cohort of approximately 110 different subjects was used. A later analysis re-analyzed previously published TCR beta repertoires from 666 donors and added high-resolution HLA genotyping to study TCR occurrence patterns. Among roughly 400 genotyped donors of the cohort, an average of approximately 240,000 unique TCR beta nucleotide sequences was sequenced per donor, of which 15% to 20% were non-productive. Rather than using new phenotypic data, the later analysis identified candidate immune exposures from TCR beta sequences and from how often those sequences occurred across donors. All discovery cohort repertoires had been generated on a single sequencing platform. Of the roughly 400 genotyped donors, more than 75% were placed in the genetic ancestry cluster associated with self-reported Caucasian donors.

Libraries were prepared through the immunoSEQ multiplex PCR assay. For the multiplex PCR, a mixture combining 60 forward primers for TCR Vbeta segments and 13 reverse primers for TCR Jbeta segments was used. The CDR3 region of rearranged TCR beta genes was amplified from genomic DNA by a multiplex PCR assay. The Illumina HiSeq System was used to sequence the amplified TCR beta libraries as 87-base-pair reads. The authors' pipeline ran thus. A later analysis tallied about 77 million unique TCR beta chains across the approximately 670 repertoires, and approximately 12 million of those chains were shared by two or more donors. Raw reads were error-corrected and collapsed into unique sequences by a nearest-neighbor algorithm in which closely related sequences were merged to remove PCR and sequencing errors. V, D and J gene segments were assigned by aligning CDR3 sequences to IMGT reference sequences. For a sequence to be retained, a match of at least six nucleotides was required to both a V gene segment and a J gene segment. Rearrangements were called productive when the CDR3 lacked stop codons and stayed in frame with V and J; all others were non-productive. Following IMGT convention, CDR3 was defined as the stretch from the second conserved V-encoded cysteine up to the conserved J-encoded phenylalanine. Sequences without an unambiguous match to a single V gene segment were excluded from the earlier analysis of about 600 of the donors. In an earlier analysis of some 590 of the donors, V segments were called functional above 56.7% productive rearrangements and were called segregating when the between-donor standard deviation exceeded 5%. A statistical classification framework was built to diagnose cytomegalovirus status from the catalog of TCR beta chain sequences. V and J gene assignment, in a later analysis, came from comparing TCR nucleotide sequences with IMGT/GENE-DB human TR gene sequences. Using the TCRdist pipeline, a later analysis assigned CDR3 sequences along with most-parsimonious VDJ recombination scenarios. In a later analysis, each TCR beta chain was defined by its CDR3 amino acid sequence together with its V-gene family, and reads without a unique V-gene family were excluded. To address suspected cross-contamination and a sequencing artifact, a later analysis removed around 600 highly shared, low-generation-probability nucleotide sequences. A later analysis calculated a clonal expansion index for each public chain from normalized within-repertoire ranks of inferred template counts. In a later analysis, generation probabilities were computed using a VDJ recombination model fitted to out-of-frame rearrangements, and the results were checked against IGoR. In a later analysis, TCR-TCR, TCR-HLA and TCR-CMV co-occurrence was scored with hypergeometric tests, and a repertoire-size bias correction was applied to TCR pairs. A later analysis estimated false discovery rates by permuting HLA or CMV assignments 20 times. In a later analysis, co-occurring TCRs were grouped using DBSCAN, with TCRdist sequence similarity added in when clustering inside HLA-allele-positive subsets. Co-occurrence clustering excluded repertoires with fewer than 30,000 or more than 120,000 public chains, plus five with anomalous nucleotide sharing. As stored in TCRdb, this immuneACCESS dataset retains in-frame rearrangements with V and J assigned. A fraction of the clones does not appear; measured against another copy, unresolved V genes explain less than half of the discrepancy, and the remainder lacks a known reason. V, J and clone size were drawn from that table, and D and trimming were deduced from the DNA. This sample is represented by fewer than 120,000 clones; more than 65% of them were singletons. The ten largest account for around an eighth of the sample.

As concerns this clone: Its antigen remains undetermined. No base quality values were provided; no much bigger clone lies one nucleotide off.

Broader findings and caveats from the paper: In an earlier analysis of over 550 of the donors, most TCR beta V segments were observed in productive rearrangements about 90% or about 30% of the time, broadly matching IMGT annotations. In a later genetic analysis, fewer N-insertions in productive TCRs were reported among donors in an Asian-associated ancestry cluster than the 666-donor mean. A cluster of highly shared sequence variants was judged likely to be a technical artifact of the sequencing pipeline. A later analysis associated 16,951 TCR beta sequences with specific HLA alleles at a false discovery rate of 0.05. A few of the identified cytomegalovirus-associated TCR beta chains were confirmed in vitro to be specific for cytomegalovirus antigens. When HLA alleles, especially DR and DQ, strongly co-occurred, TCR associations were difficult to assign to individual alleles. This cohort had only TCR beta chains sequenced, and the lack of alpha or paired-chain data limited which features could be detected. Most CMV-associated TCR beta chains appeared to be HLA-restricted in a later analysis, and the HLA associations seemed to be driven largely by CMV exposure. Correlated functional status among segregating V segments might reflect linkage disequilibrium, but an unknown experimental factor could not be ruled out. According to the authors, the approach could potentially be generalized to other disease states and immunological phenotypes. The classifier was reported to diagnose cytomegalovirus status with high specificity and sensitivity in both the original cohort and the validation cohort. The earlier analysis of approximately 540 of the donors excluded 15 to 20 rarely observed V segments, including chromosome 9 orphons, because counts were too low. A later analysis found that HLA-associated TCR beta chains were more clonally expanded and had lower generation probabilities than equally common non-associated chains. A later analysis reported that several top co-occurrence clusters appeared linked to parvovirus B19, influenza, CMV and Epstein-Barr virus. While some public TCRs were present in many individuals, most TCR sequences turned up only very rarely across donors. Because the 87-base-pair reads could not distinguish some IMGT-functional V segments, including TRBV6-2 and TRBV6-3, those segments were excluded. A further reported finding was that TCR beta sequences accurately predicted the HLA-A and HLA-B alleles for most subjects in the first cohort. In a later genetic analysis, a missense DCLRE1C variant was associated with V-gene and J-gene trimming of TCR beta chains, and the association was replicated in an independent cohort. Sequencing depth was assumed to be roughly uniform across donors in the presence/absence analyses, though that assumption may not hold. In the study, some 160 TCR beta chains were listed as associated with cytomegalovirus. Because some donors lacked HLA typing at each locus, the association tests relied only on the typed subset. According to a later analysis, TCR association rates differed among HLA loci, with DRB1 alleles showing the most associated TCRs and HLA-C alleles showing the fewest. CMV serostatus was the only immune exposure information available for the cohort.

The cohort was made up of under 800 healthy bone marrow donors. At the time of sampling, all cohort members were nominally healthy, though unrecorded immune exposures were likely present. The donor tested CMV seropositive, placing the donor among the 290 or so seropositive members of the cohort. Each donor provided a peripheral blood sample, and peripheral blood mononuclear cells were used for TCR beta sequencing. Genomic DNA was extracted from the blood cell samples with the Qiagen DNeasy Blood Extraction Kit. The CDR3 goes from the cysteine to the phenylalanine over 13 residues. Only the CDR3 portion is preserved as DNA: 39 bases, with reading frame beginning at the first base. Compared with germline, V lacks 5 bases and J lacks 4 bases; bases without a gene match: 3. CDR1 and CDR2 are read off the germline V gene (reference sequence) as MNHEY and SMNVEV.

This receptor was taken from a man aged 30 to 39 in good health and CMV-seropositive. The rearranged segments are TRBV27 and TRBJ1-2; 8 nucleotides in the junction match TRBD1. The sample taken for sequencing was PBMCs. The CDR3 amino acid sequence is: CASSRDRLYGYTF. The nucleotide sequence reads TGTGCCAGCAGTCGGGACAGGCTCTATGGCTACACCTTC.